A selection of T cell receptor beta chains follows, all from one sample in a study of CD8 T cells in ankylosing spondylitis. TCRdb passed the 5' RACE reads through MiXCR, listing each CDR3 protein once. The sample gives fewer than 550,000 distinct CDR3 sequences, about 5% of which show up once; around 3.6% is in the top ten. Sequencing used blood, either unsorted or a sorted T cell fraction (not recorded which). All receptors derive from a male donor with ankylosing spondylitis. Both conserved end residues are part of each CDR3. Size is omitted from some rows. Given values are once, few, many or a class for expanded clones.

CDR3 length | J gene | V gene | clone size | CDR3 protein
18 | TRBJ2-2 | TRBV11-2 | few | CASSSRGGDTANTGELFF
13 | TRBJ1-2 | TRBV6-1 | many | CASSEALRNGYTF
16 | TRBJ2-7 | TRBV12-3/TRBV12-4 | many | CASGGLIWTGNYEQYF
11 | TRBJ1-2 | TRBV12-3/TRBV12-4 | many | CASSFYTGYTF
17 | TRBJ2-5 | TRBV20-1 | many | CSAPGGTSGGSQETQYF
16 | TRBJ2-3 | TRBV6-4 | many | CASSLRGLDPTDTQYF
13 | TRBJ1-6 | TRBV20-1 | many | CSATRQNNSPLHF
14 | TRBJ1-2 | TRBV7-8 | - | CASSLVDLSYGYTF
15 | TRBJ2-1 | TRBV12-3/TRBV12-4 | many | CASSLKASEYNEQFF
18 | TRBJ2-1 | TRBV4-3 | - | CASSQDPGRVSSYNEQFF
17 | TRBJ2-3 | TRBV4-3 | many | CASSQTILADSTDTQYF
14 | TRBJ2-1 | TRBV5-1 | many | CASSLRGGVHEQFF
15 | TRBJ2-7 | TRBV7-2 | many | CASSLRTSAFREQYF
11 | TRBJ2-7 | TRBV12-3/TRBV12-4 | many | CASSLAAEQYF
14 | TRBJ2-7 | TRBV7-3 | many | CASSRDTATYEQYF
14 | TRBJ1-5 | TRBV5-1 | many | CASSLGAQGQPQHF
17 | TRBJ2-1 | TRBV5-1 | many | CASSPGLAGGPYNEQFF
14 | TRBJ1-2 | TRBV6-2/TRBV6-3 | many | CASRKMDKNYGYTF
15 | TRBJ2-5 | TRBV7-6 | many | CASSLGLAGIKTQYF
16 | TRBJ2-3 | TRBV4-2 | few | CASSQDRRTSTDTQYF
13 | TRBJ1-2 | TRBV20-1 | many | CSARDGQGYGYTF
15 | TRBJ2-2 | TRBV7-9 | many | CASTPRVHLAGELFF
14 | TRBJ1-1 | TRBV21-1 | many | CASSIYRGDTEAFF
13 | TRBJ2-5 | TRBV10-3 | few | CAISDRAQETQYF
15 | TRBJ2-7 | TRBV20-1 | many | CSASPSGRAWYEQYF
15 | TRBJ1-5 | TRBV7-6 | few | CASSLGIGGGEPQHF
12 | TRBJ2-7 | TRBV29-1 | many | CSASGILYEQYF
14 | TRBJ1-5 | TRBV7-9 | many | CASSLVGGMQPQHF
15 | TRBJ1-1 | TRBV5-1 | many | CASSSPRQGDTEAFF
14 | TRBJ2-5 | TRBV5-6 | - | CASGTGLIWKTQYF
17 | TRBJ1-1 | TRBV5-1 | many | CASSSSPGFLMNTEAFF
16 | TRBJ2-5 | TRBV6-1 | many | CASSPGSGGIRETQYF
14 | TRBJ1-4 | TRBV29-1 | many | CSVGSGLVNEKLFF
14 | TRBJ1-2 | TRBV6-2/TRBV6-3 | many | CASSFPGTDYGYTF
11 | TRBJ2-1 | TRBV29-1 | many | CSATDYNEQFF
13 | TRBJ2-4 | TRBV12-3/TRBV12-4 | many | CASSLRGTVFLFF
13 | TRBJ2-5 | TRBV20-1 | many | CSNGAGPQETQYF
15 | TRBJ1-2 | TRBV5-5 | many | CASSPGRGPSYGYTF
17 | TRBJ2-3 | TRBV6-2/TRBV6-3 | - | CASSPFRTVGSTDTQYF
16 | TRBJ2-1 | TRBV24-1 | many | CATSDGSGNSYNEQFF
14 | TRBJ2-6 | TRBV7-2 | - | CASSLEPLANVLTF
13 | TRBJ2-5 | TRBV21-1 | few | CASSNPEEETQYF
15 | TRBJ2-7 | TRBV7-8 | many | CASSFRLAGYYEQYF
11 | TRBJ1-1 | TRBV20-1 | many | CSARRNTEAFF
14 | TRBJ2-1 | TRBV10-3 | many | CAISESSAYNEQFF
15 | TRBJ2-7 | TRBV7-2 | many | CASSLGWTIPYEQYF
13 | TRBJ2-5 | TRBV10-3 | many | CAISESRIETQYF
17 | TRBJ1-2 | TRBV18 | many | CASSPRREATWGDGYTF
13 | TRBJ2-3 | TRBV12-3/TRBV12-4 | many | CASSVYRADTQYF
13 | TRBJ2-7 | TRBV27 | - | CASSFSSRTGKSF
13 | TRBJ2-5 | TRBV5-1 | many | CASSPGGPETQYF
13 | TRBJ2-2 | TRBV20-1 | many | CSASGRATGELFF
16 | TRBJ1-4 | TRBV12-3/TRBV12-4 | many | CASSLRGQALNEKLFF
14 | TRBJ2-5 | TRBV21-1 | few | CASSKDRGKETQYF